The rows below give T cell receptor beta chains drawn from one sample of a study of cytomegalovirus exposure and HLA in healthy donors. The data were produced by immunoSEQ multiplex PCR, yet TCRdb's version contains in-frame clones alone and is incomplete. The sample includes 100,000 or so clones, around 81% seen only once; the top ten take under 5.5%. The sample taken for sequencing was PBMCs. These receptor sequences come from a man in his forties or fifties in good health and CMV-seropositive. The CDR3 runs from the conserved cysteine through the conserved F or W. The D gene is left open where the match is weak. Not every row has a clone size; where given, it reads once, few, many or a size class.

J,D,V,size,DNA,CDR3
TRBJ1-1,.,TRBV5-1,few,TGCGCCAGCAGCCCACAGGGAAGTTCCACTGAAGCTTTCTTT,CASSPQGSSTEAFF
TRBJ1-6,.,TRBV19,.,TGTGCCAGTAGGGGACAACTTGGGTATTCACCCCTCCACTTT,CASRGQLGYSPLHF
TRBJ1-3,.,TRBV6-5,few,TGTGCCAGCAGTTACGCCAGAAGCTCTGGAAACACCATATATTTT,CASSYARSSGNTIYF
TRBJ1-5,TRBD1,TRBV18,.,TGTGCCAGCTCACCGTTCAGACAGGGAGGCAATCAGCCCCAGCATTTT,CASSPFRQGGNQPQHF
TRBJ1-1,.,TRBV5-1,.,TGCGCCAGCAGCCAGGGGAACCTGAACACTGAAGCTTTCTTT,CASSQGNLNTEAFF
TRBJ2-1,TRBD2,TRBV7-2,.,TGTGCCAGCAGCTTAACTAGCGGGAACAATGAGCAGTTCTTC,CASSLTSGNNEQFF
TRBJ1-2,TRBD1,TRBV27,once,TGTGCCAGCAGACCAATTACAGGGGGCCTTGTTTATGGCTACACCTTC,CASRPITGGLVYGYTF
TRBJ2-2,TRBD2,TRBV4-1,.,TGCGCCAGTAGTACTAGCGGGAGGAACACCGGGGAGCTGTTTTTT,CASSTSGRNTGELFF
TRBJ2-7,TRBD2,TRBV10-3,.,TGTGCCATCAACGGACTAGCGGGGGCCCTCGGCGAGCAGTACTTC,CAINGLAGALGEQYF
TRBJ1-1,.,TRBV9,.,TGTGCCAGCACCCGAACTATGAACACTGAAGCTTTCTTT,CASTRTMNTEAFF
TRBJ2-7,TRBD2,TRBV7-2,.,TGTGCCAGCAGCTTTGGCGGGAGTGTTTACGAGCAGTACTTC,CASSFGGSVYEQYF
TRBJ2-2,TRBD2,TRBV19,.,TGTGCCAGTAGTGGGCGGGAGGGCCCCGGGGAGCTGTTTTTT,CASSGREGPGELFF
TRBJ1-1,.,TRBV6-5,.,TGTGCCAGCAGTTACTCGGACATGAACACTGAAGCTTTCTTT,CASSYSDMNTEAFF
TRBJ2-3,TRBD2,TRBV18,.,TGTGCCAGCTCACCACGTGCGGGAGGGCCGGGAGATACGCAGTATTTT,CASSPRAGGPGDTQYF
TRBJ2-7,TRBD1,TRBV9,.,TGTGCCAGCAGCGTAGGCCCTGGACAGGCGAAGCCCTACGAGCAGTACTTC,CASSVGPGQAKPYEQYF
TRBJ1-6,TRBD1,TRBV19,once,TGTGCCAGTAGGCCACAGGGGGCTCATAATTCACCCCTCCACTTT,CASRPQGAHNSPLHF
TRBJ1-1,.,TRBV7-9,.,TGTGCCAGCAGGAAGGACAATAACGCGATGAACACTGAAGCTTTCTTT,CASRKDNNAMNTEAFF
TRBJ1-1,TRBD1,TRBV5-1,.,TGCGCCAGCAGCTTGGATGCAGGGGGTATGAACACTGAAGCTTTCTTT,CASSLDAGGMNTEAFF
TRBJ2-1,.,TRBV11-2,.,TGTGCCAGCAGCTTGTTTCCTAGCGAGAGCTCCTACAATGAGCAGTTCTTC,CASSLFPSESSYNEQFF
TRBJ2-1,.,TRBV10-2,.,TGCGCCAGCAGTCTGGACAAAATTACCTACAATGAGCAGTTCTTC,CASSLDKITYNEQFF
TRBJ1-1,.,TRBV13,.,TGTGCCAGCAGCGTGCTGGGGCCTAACACTGAAGCTTTCTTT,CASSVLGPNTEAFF
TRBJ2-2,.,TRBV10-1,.,TGCGCCAGCAGTGGGGAGAGAGCGAACACCGGGGAGCTGTTTTTT,CASSGERANTGELFF
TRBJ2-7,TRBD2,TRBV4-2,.,TGTGCCAGCAGCCAGAGGCTTGCGGGGGGCTACGAGCAGTACTTC,CASSQRLAGGYEQYF